One and the same sample provided the 15 T cell receptor beta chains below, sequenced in a study of blood T cell repertoires in COVID-19. TCRdb's copy holds only in-frame clones and misses some; the assay was immunoSEQ multiplex PCR. The sample lists 85,000 to 100,000 clones, about 85% seen once, with 3.5% to 4% in the top ten. The specimen was peripheral blood. The receptors originated from a man aged 55-75 years with acute or convalescent COVID-19.

V gene TRBV19 combines with J gene TRBJ2-1; TRBD2 matches 16 bases. Germline trimming cut 4 bases from V and 10 bases from J; bases unmatched to any gene: 10. The CDR3 has 17 residues. Germline lookup yields CDR1 LNHDA and CDR2 SQIVND (reference sequence). The CDR3: CASSTPGLAGGAREQFF. CDR3 sequence (DNA): TGTGCCAGTAGTACACCGGGACTAGCGGGGGGGGCGAGAGAGCAGTTCTTC.

V and J are TRBV5-1 and TRBJ2-2, with D unresolved. V was cut by 4 bases and J by 1 base, with 8 bases left in between. The CDR3 has 14 residues. Germline V gives CDR1 SGHRS, CDR2 YFSETQ. CDR3 nucleotide sequence: TGCGCCAGCAGCCCTTCAGGGAACACCGGGGAGCTGTTTTTT. Translation: CASSPSGNTGELFF.

This clone was detected once. This chain links TRBV11-2 with TRBJ1-3, with D hard to call. There are 14 residues in the CDR3. Germline-derived CDR1 and CDR2 are SGHAT and FQNNGV. The V and J ends lost 0 bases and 4 bases respectively, with 7 bases between them. The CDR3 loop is CASSLEFRGNTIYF. The CDR3 coding sequence is TGTGCCAGCAGCTTAGAATTTAGAGGAAACACCATATATTTT.

Only a few counts were recorded for this clone. The chain links TRBV7-2 to TRBJ1-1; D call uncertain. The CDR3 has 16 residues. Per the germline V gene, CDR1 is SGHTA and CDR2 is FQGNSA. Trimming shortened V by 1 base and J by 2 bases, and 14 bases separated the two germline ends. Here the CDR3 DNA reads TGTGCCAGCAGCTTAGTTGGTGGGCGGGTAAACACTGAAGCTTTCTTT. Encoded protein: CASSLVGGRVNTEAFF.

In DNA, the CDR3 is TGTGCCAGCAGCACGGGACTAGCGGGTAGCCCGCTAGATACGCAGTATTTT. Protein sequence: CASSTGLAGSPLDTQYF. The chain carries TRBV5-4 and TRBJ2-3; 12 bases fit TRBD2. Losses at the gene ends were 4 bases for V and 5 bases for J; bases not matched to a gene: 11. The germline gives CDR1 SGHNT, CDR2 YYREEE (reference sequence). The CDR3 consists of 17 residues. The variable domain in full, completed from reference TRBV5-4 and TRBJ2-3, reads ETGVTQSPTHLIKTRGQQVTLRCSSQSGHNTVSWYQQALGQGPQFIFQYYREEENGRGNFPPRFSGLQFPNYSSELNVNALELDDSALYLCASSTGLAGSPLDTQYFGPGTRLTVL.

The genes are TRBV5-1 and TRBJ1-1, with D maybe TRBD1 (5 bases). CDR1 and CDR2 (germline): SGHRS, YFSETQ. This CDR3 contains 13 residues. The germline V and J ends were trimmed by 5 bases and 4 bases, with 12 bases remaining between them. The CDR3 coding sequence is TGCGCCAGCAGACAGGAGGGCAGCACTGAAGCTTTCTTT. This sequence encodes CASRQEGSTEAFF.

This clone was counted once. The rearrangement links TRBV7-2 to TRBJ2-7, with 8 bases identical to TRBD1. With V trimmed by 5 bases and J by 7 bases, 7 bases remained unmatched. The CDR3 totals 13 residues. Germline lookup yields CDR1 SGHTA and CDR2 FQGNSA. CDR3 sequence: CASSPYTGGEQYF. CDR3 DNA: TGTGCCAGCAGCCCATACACAGGGGGTGAGCAGTACTTC. The full variable domain, completed using reference TRBV7-2 and TRBJ2-7, is GAGVSQSPSNKVTEKGKDVELRCDPISGHTALYWYRQSLGQGLEFLIYFQGNSAPDKSGLPSDRFSAERTGGSVSTLTIQRTQQEDSAVYLCASSPYTGGEQYFGPGTRLTVT.

The V and J genes are TRBV29-1 and TRBJ1-6; D unresolved. With 1 base removed from V and 10 bases from J, the gap between germline ends came to 11 bases. Germline loops: CDR1 SQVTM, CDR2 ANQGSEA. CDR3 length: 13 amino acids. The CDR3: CSVEVTAGSPLHF. Here the CDR3 DNA reads TGCAGCGTTGAAGTGACCGCCGGGTCACCCCTCCACTTT.

This chain uses TRBV19 with TRBJ2-1; D might be TRBD1 (6 bases). Per the germline V gene, CDR1 is LNHDA and CDR2 is SQIVND (reference sequence). This CDR3 is 12 amino acids long. The ends were cut back, 7 bases at V and 11 bases at J, with 15 bases in the middle. The CDR3 sequence is CASTHLQGQQFF. In DNA form, the CDR3 reads TGTGCCAGTACCCACTTACAGGGACAGCAGTTCTTC.

This clone showed up just a few times. The chain links TRBV11-2 to TRBJ2-3, with a possible D match to TRBD1 (6 bases). Trimming stripped 1 base from V and 1 base from J, with 6 bases between. Germline-derived CDR1 and CDR2 are SGHAT and FQNNGV. This CDR3 region has 14 residues. Written as DNA, the CDR3 is TGTGCCAGCAGCTTAGCAGGGGGCACAGATACGCAGTATTTT. Translated: CASSLAGGTDTQYF.

In nucleotides, the CDR3 is TGTGCCAGCAGCCAAGTAATCTTCCGGGGGGGAGCCGGGGAGCTGTTTTTT. Its protein product is CASSQVIFRGGAGELFF. This chain links TRBV3-1 (or the pseudogene TRBV3-2) with TRBJ2-2, with 8 bases identical to TRBD2. The CDR3 extends over 17 amino acids. The junction had 10 bases not matched to a gene; V was cut back by 1 base and J by 6 bases. From germline, CDR1 is LGHDT and CDR2 YNNKEL (reference sequence).

This clone was counted once. The chain is built from TRBV5-8 and TRBJ1-4; D is possibly TRBD1 (6 bases). The CDR3 totals 12 residues. CDR1 and CDR2 from the germline V gene are SGHTS and YDEGEE. V lost 7 bases and J lost 8, with 12 bases in between. The CDR3 loop is CASGTRREKLFF. The CDR3 DNA is TGTGCCAGCGGGACACGGAGGGAAAAACTGTTTTTT.

This chain connects TRBV10-3 to TRBJ2-3; TRBD2 matches 9 bases. In germline, CDR1 is ENHRY, CDR2 SYGVKD. The CDR3 contains 14 residues. The V segment lost 6 bases and the J segment 2 bases; nucleotides outside the gene matches: 3. The CDR3 sequence is CAIRTSGLTDTQYF. The CDR3 coding sequence is TGTGCCATCAGGACTAGCGGACTCACAGATACGCAGTATTTT.

The chain links TRBV7-2 to TRBJ1-6; 8 nucleotides agree with TRBD1. The length of the CDR3 is 18 residues. CDR1 and CDR2 from the germline V gene are SGHTA and FQGNSA. The trim removed 10 bases at V and 10 bases at J, leaving 24 bases unmatched. The CDR3 spells CATRAGTGFPSVNSPLHF. CDR3 DNA sequence: TGTGCCACCCGGGCGGGGACAGGTTTTCCTTCTGTGAACTCACCCCTCCACTTT.

This chain links TRBV5-4 with TRBJ2-4; D not resolved. The CDR3 covers 14 residues. Trimming removed 4 bases from V and 1 base from J, with 9 bases in between. CDR1 is SGHNT, CDR2 YYREEE, per germline (reference sequence). The CDR3 sequence is CASSARTAKNIQYF. The DNA for the CDR3 is TGTGCCAGCAGCGCCCGCACTGCCAAAAACATTCAGTACTTC.